The T cell receptor beta chain under discussion was sequenced for a study of identical twins. The CDR3 totals 15 residues. Germline values: CDR1 DFQATT, CDR2 SNEGSKA (reference sequence). V gave up 1 base and J gave up 6 bases; unmatched junction bases: 12. TCRdb processed the 5' RACE reads anew with MiXCR; each CDR3 protein has one entry. Among roughly 250,000 distinct CDR3 sequences, approximately 8% were seen once, and the ten largest hold about 5.6%. This sample also belongs to another study, concerning yellow fever vaccine responses in identical twins.

The chain combines TRBV20-1 with TRBJ2-7; 7 bases agree with TRBD1. This TCR was recovered from a woman under 30 in good health. Sequenced sample: CD8+ T cells sorted from blood. DNA of the CDR3: TGCAGTGCTAGAGGCACAGGGGAAGTCTCTGGCGAGCAGTACGTC. It is translated as CSARGTGEVSGEQYV.